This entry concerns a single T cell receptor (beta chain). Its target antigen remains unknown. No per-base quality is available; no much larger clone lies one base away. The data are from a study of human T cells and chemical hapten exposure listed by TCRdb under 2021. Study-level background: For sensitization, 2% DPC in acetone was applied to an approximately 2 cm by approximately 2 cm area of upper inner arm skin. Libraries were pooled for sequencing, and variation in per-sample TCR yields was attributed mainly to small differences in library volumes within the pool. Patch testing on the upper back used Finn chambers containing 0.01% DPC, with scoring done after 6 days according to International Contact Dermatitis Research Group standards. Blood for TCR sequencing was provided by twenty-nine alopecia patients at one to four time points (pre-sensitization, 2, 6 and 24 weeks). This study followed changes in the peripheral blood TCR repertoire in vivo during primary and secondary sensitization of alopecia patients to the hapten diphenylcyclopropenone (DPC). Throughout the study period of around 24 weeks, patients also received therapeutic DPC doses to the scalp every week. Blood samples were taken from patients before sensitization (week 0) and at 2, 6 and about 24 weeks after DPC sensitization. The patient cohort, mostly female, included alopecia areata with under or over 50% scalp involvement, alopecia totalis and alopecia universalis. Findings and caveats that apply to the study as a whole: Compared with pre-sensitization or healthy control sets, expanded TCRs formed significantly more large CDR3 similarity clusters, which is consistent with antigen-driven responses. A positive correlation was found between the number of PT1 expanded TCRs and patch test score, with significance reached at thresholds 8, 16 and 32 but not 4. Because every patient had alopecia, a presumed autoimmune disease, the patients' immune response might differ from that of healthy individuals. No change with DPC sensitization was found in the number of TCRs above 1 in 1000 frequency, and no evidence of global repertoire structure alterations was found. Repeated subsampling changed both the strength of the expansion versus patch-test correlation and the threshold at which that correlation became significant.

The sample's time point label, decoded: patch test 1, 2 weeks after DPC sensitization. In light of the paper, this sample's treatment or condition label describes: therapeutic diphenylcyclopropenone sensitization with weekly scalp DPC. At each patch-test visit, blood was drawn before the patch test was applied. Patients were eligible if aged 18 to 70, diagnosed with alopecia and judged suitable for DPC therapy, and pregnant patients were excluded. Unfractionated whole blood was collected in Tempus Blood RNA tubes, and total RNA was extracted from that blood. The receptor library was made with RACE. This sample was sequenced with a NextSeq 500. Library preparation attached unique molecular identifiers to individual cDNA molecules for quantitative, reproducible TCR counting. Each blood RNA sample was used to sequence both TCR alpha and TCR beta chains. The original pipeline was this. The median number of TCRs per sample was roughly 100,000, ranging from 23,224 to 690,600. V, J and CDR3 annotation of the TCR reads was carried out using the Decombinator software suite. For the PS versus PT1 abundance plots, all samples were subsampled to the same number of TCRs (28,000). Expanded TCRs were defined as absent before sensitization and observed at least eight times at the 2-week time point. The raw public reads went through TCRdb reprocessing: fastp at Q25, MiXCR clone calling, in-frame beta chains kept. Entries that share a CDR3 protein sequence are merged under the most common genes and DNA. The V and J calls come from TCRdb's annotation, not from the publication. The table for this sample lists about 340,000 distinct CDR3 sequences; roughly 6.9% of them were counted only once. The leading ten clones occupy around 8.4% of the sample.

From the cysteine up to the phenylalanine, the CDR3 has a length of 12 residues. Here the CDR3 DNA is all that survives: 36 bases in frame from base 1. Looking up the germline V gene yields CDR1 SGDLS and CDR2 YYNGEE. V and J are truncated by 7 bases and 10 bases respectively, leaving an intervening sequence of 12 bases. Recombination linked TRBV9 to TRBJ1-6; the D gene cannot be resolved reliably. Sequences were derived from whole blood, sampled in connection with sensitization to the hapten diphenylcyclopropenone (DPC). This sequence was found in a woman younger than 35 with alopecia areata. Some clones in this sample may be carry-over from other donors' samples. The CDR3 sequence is CASSQSGSPLHF. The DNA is TGTGCCAGCTCCCAGTCTGGGTCACCCCTCCACTTT.